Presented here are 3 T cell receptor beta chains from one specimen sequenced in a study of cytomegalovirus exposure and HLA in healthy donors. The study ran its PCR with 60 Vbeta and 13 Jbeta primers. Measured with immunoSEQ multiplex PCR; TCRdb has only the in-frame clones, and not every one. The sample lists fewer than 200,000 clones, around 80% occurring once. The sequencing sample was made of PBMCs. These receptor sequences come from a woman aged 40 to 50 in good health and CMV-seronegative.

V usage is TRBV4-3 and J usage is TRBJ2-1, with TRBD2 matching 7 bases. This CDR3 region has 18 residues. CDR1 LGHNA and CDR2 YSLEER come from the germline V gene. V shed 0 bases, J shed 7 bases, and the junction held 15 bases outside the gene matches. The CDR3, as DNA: TGCGCCAGCAGCCAAGAAACTCCCCGGGACTATCGCAAGAATGAGCAGTTCTTC. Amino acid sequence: CASSQETPRDYRKNEQFF.

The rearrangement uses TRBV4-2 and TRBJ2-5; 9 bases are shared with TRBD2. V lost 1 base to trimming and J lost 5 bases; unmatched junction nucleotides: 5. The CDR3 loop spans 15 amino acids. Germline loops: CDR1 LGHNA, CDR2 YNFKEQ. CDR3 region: CASSQVAGGWETQYF. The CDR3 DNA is TGTGCCAGCAGCCAAGTGGCGGGGGGGTGGGAGACCCAGTACTTC.

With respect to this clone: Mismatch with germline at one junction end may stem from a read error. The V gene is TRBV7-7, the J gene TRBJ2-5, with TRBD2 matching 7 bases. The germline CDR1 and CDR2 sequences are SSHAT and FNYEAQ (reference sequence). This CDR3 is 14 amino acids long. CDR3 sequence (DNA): TGTGCTAGCAGCTTAGCGGGCCCAGGGTCGGCCCAGTACTTC. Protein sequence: CASSLAGPGSAQYF.